The 26 T cell receptor beta chains below come from one sample, sequenced in a study of regulatory T cells in long-lasting Graves disease. Time point denoted: newly diagnosed GD, antithyroid drugs for less than 3 months. After RNA was extracted from PBMCs, the TCR library was made from it. Both iRepertoire HTBI primers and Arm-PCR of CDR3 regions were used to build the TCR beta libraries. TCRdb itself ran the multiplex PCR reads through MiXCR, one entry per CDR3 protein. In the table there are approximately 540,000 distinct CDR3 sequences, about 11% of which are singletons. The same sample was also used in a study of T cells in Graves' hyperthyroidism and ophthalmopathy.

The input for sequencing was peripheral blood mononuclear cells (PBMCs), taken at new diagnosis, from a patient treated with antithyroid drugs. The receptors derive from a woman younger than 45 with Graves disease.

This clonotype was seen many times. The gene calls are TRBV12-3 or TRBV12-4 and TRBJ2-1; 11 positions agree with TRBD2. The CDR3 has 14 amino acids. V was clipped by 7 bases and J by 5 bases; unmatched bases: 4. The CDR3 sequence is CASTLAGGHNEQFF. CDR3 nucleotides: TGTGCCAGCACGTTAGCGGGAGGGCACAATGAGCAGTTCTTC.

Many counts were recorded for this clonotype. J is TRBJ2-7 and V is TRBV7-2, with a weak D call TRBD2 (6 bases). There are 13 residues in the CDR3. Per the germline V gene, CDR1 is SGHTA and CDR2 is FQGNSA. Trimming shortened V by 7 bases and J by 8 bases, and 18 bases separated the two germline ends. CDR3 in amino acids: CASNQFRTTQQYF. CDR3 DNA: TGTGCCAGCAATCAATTCAGGACTACGCAGCAGTACTTC.

This clonotype was picked up many times. The rearrangement joins TRBV5-5 to TRBJ1-1; D remains ambiguous. The germline V gene has CDR1 SGHKS and CDR2 YYEKEE (reference sequence). V lost 2 bases and J 8 bases, leaving 19 bases between the germline ends. The CDR3 spans 15 residues. CDR3 bases: TGTGCCAGCAGCTTCACGGTGGTCGGCGTATCCGAAGCTTTCTTT. Its protein is CASSFTVVGVSEAFF.

V is TRBV20-1 and J is TRBJ1-6; 8 bases match TRBD1. Germline V gives CDR1 DFQATT, CDR2 SNEGSKA (reference sequence). The CDR3 loop spans 13 amino acids. The V gene end was trimmed by 4 bases and the J gene end by 10 bases; junction bases not matched to a gene: 6. CDR3 in amino acids: CSAIGTGGSPLHF. DNA of the CDR3: TGCAGTGCTATTGGGACAGGAGGCTCACCCCTCCACTTT.

This clonotype was recorded many times. The chain is built from TRBV4-2 and TRBJ2-3; the match to TRBD2 covers 7 bases. V was clipped by 1 base and J by 7 bases; unmatched bases: 11. The CDR3 is made up of 16 amino acids. Per germline, CDR1 LGHNA and CDR2 YNFKEQ. The CDR3 sequence is CASSQGGGGSSNTQYF. CDR3 DNA sequence: TGTGCCAGCAGCCAAGGGGGAGGCGGGAGTAGTAATACGCAGTATTTT.

This clonotype turned up a few times. This CDR3 reads CASSLAAGPYEQYF. CDR3 DNA sequence: TGTGCCAGCAGCTTGGCTGCGGGTCCCTACGAGCAGTACTTC. The gene calls are TRBV7-9 and TRBJ2-7; TRBD2 might be the D (5 bases). V was clipped by 3 bases and J by 2 bases, with 11 bases between them. The CDR3 totals 14 residues. CDR1 and CDR2 (germline): SEHNR, FQNEAQ (reference sequence).

The chain carries TRBV4-1 and TRBJ2-1; 10 bases align to TRBD2. The CDR3 has 17 residues. Looked up from germline, CDR1 is MGHRA and CDR2 is YSYEKL. Losses at the gene ends were 0 bases for V and 3 bases for J; bases not matched to a gene: 5. For the CDR3, the DNA is TGCGCCAGCAGCCAAGACCCGGGACTAGCGATCTACAATGAGCAGTTCTTC. It yields the protein CASSQDPGLAIYNEQFF.

This clonotype has a count of ten or more. The V call is TRBV30, the J call TRBJ2-7; D uncertain. V was pared by 3 bases and J by 3 bases, with 15 bases between. The V gene's germline CDR1 is GTSNPN and CDR2 SVGIG (reference sequence). There are 14 residues in the CDR3. The CDR3 here is CAWRLPGLNYEQYF. The CDR3 bases are TGTGCCTGGAGGCTCCCCGGGCTGAACTACGAGCAGTACTTC. Complete variable domain (other parts from reference TRBV30 and TRBJ2-7): SQTIHQWPATLVQPVGSPLSLECTVEGTSNPNLYWYRQAAGRGLQLLFYSVGIGQISSEVPQNLSASRPQDRQFILSSKKLLLSDSGFYLCAWRLPGLNYEQYFGPGTRLTVT.

This clonotype showed up just a few times. The chain carries TRBV19 and TRBJ2-3, with 12 bases fitting TRBD2. The germline V gene has CDR1 LNHDA and CDR2 SQIVND (reference sequence). The CDR3 runs 18 residues. V shed 2 bases and J 0 bases; nucleotides not matched to a gene: 6. In DNA, the CDR3 is TGTGCCAGTAGTATAAATTGGGGGACTAGCGGGAGCACAGATACGCAGTATTTT. It is translated as CASSINWGTSGSTDTQYF.

This clonotype was detected ten times or more. The gene calls are TRBV7-9 and TRBJ2-7, with D perhaps TRBD2 (6 bases). This CDR3 spans 16 amino acids. V dropped 5 bases and J dropped 1 base, with 18 bases sitting between them. Germline assignment: CDR1 SEHNR and CDR2 FQNEAQ (reference sequence). The CDR3 sequence: CASSLSLAGLSYEQYF. The CDR3 DNA sequence: TGTGCCAGCAGCCTATCATTGGCGGGGTTATCCTACGAGCAGTACTTC.

In its sample, this clonotype was seen many times. V is TRBV12-3 or TRBV12-4 and J is TRBJ2-1, with D possibly TRBD1 on 6 matching bases. The CDR3 extends over 14 amino acids. V was trimmed by 6 bases and J by 6 bases, leaving 15 bases between them. CDR3 loop: CASRQGRLSNEQFF. The CDR3 DNA sequence: TGTGCCAGCAGACAGGGACGCCTAAGCAATGAGCAGTTCTTC.

This clonotype was recorded a few times. The limits of the CDR3 on the DNA are not certain, so only TCRdb's listed CDR3 is given. CDR3 amino acids: CASILGSASDEQFF. The chain combines TRBV6-1 with TRBJ2-1; no DNA check was done on the table's D call, TRBD1. The CDR3 extends over 14 residues, inclusive of both ends. Germline CDR1 is MNHNS and CDR2 is SASEGT.

This clonotype was counted between two and nine times. The J gene is TRBJ2-7, the V gene TRBV20-1; D unresolved. This CDR3 contains 15 residues. CDR1 and CDR2 from the germline V gene are DFQATT and SNEGSKA (reference sequence). Trimming took off 0 bases at V and 2 bases at J, with 14 bases between the two ends. The DNA of the CDR3 is TGCAGTGCTAGAGATAGTAGTGTACCCCCCTACGAGCAGTACTTC. As protein: CSARDSSVPPYEQYF.

This sequence joins TRBV4-3 and TRBJ2-3; TRBD1 agrees at 7 bases. The J segment lost 2 bases and the V segment lost 1 base, leaving 3 bases of the junction unmatched. The CDR3 loop spans 15 amino acids. In germline, CDR1 is LGHNA, CDR2 YSLEER. CDR3 nucleotides: TGCGCCAGCAGCCAAGGGACAGGTACCACAGATACGCAGTATTTT. Translating it yields CASSQGTGTTDTQYF.

This clonotype was seen once. The rearrangement links TRBV6-1 to TRBJ1-1; D is unclear. Per germline, CDR1 MNHNS and CDR2 SASEGT. The CDR3 length is 16 residues. In DNA, the CDR3 is TGTCCCACCCAGCAAAACTTCAGGATACGAACAACTGAAGCTTTCTTT. Translation: CPTQQNFRIRTTEAFF.

The rearrangement uses TRBV5-1 and TRBJ2-5, with TRBD1 matching 8 bases. The CDR3 spans 15 residues. Looked up from germline, CDR1 is SGHRS and CDR2 is YFSETQ. J lost 5 bases, V lost 4 bases, and 10 bases had no gene match. In nucleotides, the CDR3 is TGCGCCAGCAGCCCGGGACAGGACCTAAGGGAGACCCAGTACTTC. It specifies CASSPGQDLRETQYF.

This chain connects TRBV30 to TRBJ2-3; possibly TRBD2 for D (5 bases). Trimming removed 0 bases from V and 1 base from J, with 14 bases in between. Germline loops: CDR1 GTSNPN, CDR2 SVGIG (reference sequence). The CDR3 contains 16 residues. This chain's CDR3 is CAWSVSSGRGTDTQYF. CDR3 bases: TGTGCCTGGAGTGTATCCAGCGGAAGGGGCACAGATACGCAGTATTTT.

This clonotype appeared a few times. The chain uses TRBV6-5 and TRBJ2-1; TRBD2 matches 7 bases. This CDR3 has 14 residues. Looked up from germline, CDR1 is MNHEY and CDR2 is SVGAGI. J gave up 7 bases and V 2 bases, and 5 bases lay outside the gene matches. The CDR3 sequence: CASSYRGVQNEQFF. CDR3 bases: TGTGCCAGCAGTTACCGGGGGGTACAGAATGAGCAGTTCTTC.

This rearrangement joins TRBV20-1 to TRBJ2-1; TRBD2 matches at 8 bases. V lost 0 bases and J lost 9; bases outside the gene matches: 13. The CDR3 loop spans 16 amino acids. CDR1 is DFQATT, CDR2 SNEGSKA, per germline (reference sequence). This CDR3 is CSARDGAGVRGAEQFF. CDR3 DNA: TGCAGTGCTAGAGATGGAGCGGGAGTAAGAGGGGCTGAGCAGTTCTTC.

This clonotype was seen ten or more times. This rearrangement joins TRBV29-1 to TRBJ1-1; perhaps TRBD1 as D (6 bases). Trimming cost V 4 bases and J 3 bases, with 9 bases left between them. The CDR3 totals 12 residues. Germline values: CDR1 SQVTM, CDR2 ANQGSEA. CDR3 nucleotide sequence: TGCAGCGTTGGGACAGCCTACACTGAAGCTTTCTTT. It yields the protein CSVGTAYTEAFF.

Comments on this clonotype: This likely came from a read error, as a far larger clone is one base away. The V and J genes are TRBV4-1 and TRBJ1-1; possibly TRBD1 for D (5 bases). Trimming shortened V by 0 bases and J by 1 base, and 6 bases separated the two germline ends. This CDR3 region has 14 residues. Germline V gene data show CDR1 as MGHRA and CDR2 as YSYEKL. The CDR3 DNA sequence: TGCGCCAGCAGCCAAGAGGGGGGGAACACTGAAGCTTTCTTT. Its translation: CASSQEGGNTEAFF.

This rearrangement joins TRBV4-1 to TRBJ1-5; the match to TRBD1 covers 9 bases. The J segment lost 5 bases and the V segment lost 3 bases, leaving 5 bases of the junction unmatched. This CDR3 region has 15 residues. Per the germline V gene, CDR1 is MGHRA and CDR2 is YSYEKL. CDR3 sequence (DNA): TGCGCCAGCAGCCACCCGGACAGGGGCTATCAGCCCCAGCATTTT. It specifies CASSHPDRGYQPQHF.

The rearrangement joins TRBV4-1 to TRBJ1-5; 11 nucleotides agree with TRBD1. The CDR3 covers 15 residues. V was clipped by 3 bases and J by 9 bases; unmatched bases: 7. Germline V gene sequence: CDR1 MGHRA, CDR2 YSYEKL. In DNA form, the CDR3 reads TGCGCCAGCAGCCACATAGGACAGGGGGCATCGCCCCAGCATTTT. Protein sequence: CASSHIGQGASPQHF.

This clonotype was detected ten times or more. The rearrangement joins TRBV18 to TRBJ1-1; TRBD1 agrees at 9 bases. The CDR3 consists of 14 residues. V lost 4 bases to trimming and J lost 4 bases; unmatched junction nucleotides: 4. Per the germline V gene, CDR1 is KGHSH and CDR2 is LQKENI. The CDR3 bases are TGTGCCAGCTCACAGTTGGACAGGGGCACTGAAGCTTTCTTT. This translates into CASSQLDRGTEAFF.

This clonotype occurred many times. V and J are TRBV6-2 or TRBV6-3 and TRBJ1-5, with D maybe TRBD1 (5 bases). The CDR3 runs to 17 residues. Trimming removed 0 bases from V and 4 bases from J, with 16 bases in between. Germline V gene data show CDR1 as MNHEY and CDR2 as SVGEGT. Written as DNA, the CDR3 is TGTGCCAGCAGTTACTCCTCCGGGACCTATGGAAATCAGCCCCAGCATTTT. Its protein product is CASSYSSGTYGNQPQHF.

The sample holds many counts of this clonotype. The V gene is TRBV12-3 or TRBV12-4, the J gene TRBJ2-3, with D unresolved. CDR3 size: 15 residues. V was cut by 3 bases and J by 2 bases, with 12 bases left in between. The CDR3 is CASSFSADITDTQYF. The CDR3 coding sequence is TGTGCCAGCAGTTTTTCTGCCGACATCACAGATACGCAGTATTTT.